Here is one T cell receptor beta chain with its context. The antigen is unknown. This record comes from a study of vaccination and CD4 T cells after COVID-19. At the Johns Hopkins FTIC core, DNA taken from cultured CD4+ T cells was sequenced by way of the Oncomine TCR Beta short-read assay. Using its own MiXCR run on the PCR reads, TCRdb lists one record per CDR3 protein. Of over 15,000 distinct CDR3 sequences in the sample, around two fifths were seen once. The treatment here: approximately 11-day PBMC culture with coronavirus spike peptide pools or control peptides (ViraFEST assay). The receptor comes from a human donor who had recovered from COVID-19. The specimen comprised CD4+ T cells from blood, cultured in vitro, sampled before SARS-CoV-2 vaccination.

For the CDR3, the DNA is TGTGCCAGCAGGTTCACTGGATCCGATGGCTACACCTTC. Its protein is CASRFTGSDGYTF. This chain joins TRBV6-1 and TRBJ1-2; D uncertain. There are 13 residues in the CDR3. Trimming cost V 6 bases and J 6 bases, with 14 bases left between them. Germline-derived CDR1 and CDR2 are MNHNS and SASEGT.